This record looks at one T cell receptor (beta chain) sequence and its context. Its antigen is unknown. Germline CDR1 is ENHRY and CDR2 is SYGVKD. V lost 10 bases and J 3 bases, leaving 15 bases between the germline ends. The CDR3 length is 13 residues. This sample is part of a study of T cell responses to AZD1222 COVID-19 vaccine. Repertoires were generated with immunoSEQ multiplex PCR, while TCRdb's copy carries only in-frame clones and drops some. The sample lists 110,000 to 150,000 clones; about 93% were seen once. Study-level findings and limits: Regions left unmutated in variants are reportedly the target of nearly half of spike-specific TCRs.

The chain joins TRBV10-3 to TRBJ1-2; no reliable D call. The receptor comes from an adult in good health. Sample: peripheral blood, taken on day 0 of AZD1222 vaccination. The CDR3: CATSVVTDYGYTF. CDR3 in DNA: TGTGCCACCAGCGTGGTTACGGACTATGGCTACACCTTC.